These T cell receptor beta chains were read from a single sample in a study of somatic mutations in cytotoxic T cells in rheumatoid arthritis. Data came from immunoSEQ multiplex PCR; TCRdb stores just in-frame clones and leaves some out. The sample lists 20,000 to 25,000 clones, around 84% occurring once. Sequenced material: CD8+ T cells sorted from blood. The source is a woman between 45 and 65 years old in good health. The CDR3 runs from the conserved cysteine through the conserved F or W. The order of the fields is J gene, clone size, D gene, V gene, CDR3 protein, CDR3 DNA. D genes are given only for firm matches. Only part of the rows carry a size: once, few, many, or a class if the clone is expanded.

>TRBJ2-1|NA|NA|TRBV4-3
CASSQEVYPGASYNEQFF
TGCGCCAGCAGCCAAGAGGTATATCCTGGAGCCTCCTACAATGAGCAGTTCTTC
>TRBJ1-6|NA|TRBD1|TRBV28
CASRPGQGTSPLHF
TGTGCCAGCAGGCCGGGACAGGGTACTTCACCCCTCCACTTT
>TRBJ2-2|NA|TRBD1|TRBV7-9
CASSETTGSNGELFF
TGTGCCAGCAGCGAGACGACAGGGTCGAACGGGGAGCTGTTTTTT
>TRBJ2-3|NA|NA|TRBV15
CATSRSHQSERSDTQYF
TGTGCCACCAGCAGATCGCACCAGTCTGAACGATCAGATACGCAGTATTTT
>TRBJ2-1|NA|NA|TRBV2
CASRGDPSHTEKYNEQFF
TGTGCCAGCAGGGGGGACCCTAGCCACACCGAAAAATACAATGAGCAGTTCTTC
>TRBJ1-2|NA|TRBD1|TRBV25-1
CASSDGTGSGYTF
TGTGCCAGCAGTGATGGGACAGGGAGTGGCTACACCTTC
>TRBJ2-7|NA|NA|TRBV18
CASRNLPHEQYF
TGTGCCAGCAGGAACCTCCCCCACGAGCAGTACTTC
>TRBJ2-2|NA|NA|TRBV5-4
CASSLEWGNTGELFF
TGTGCCAGCAGCTTGGAGTGGGGAAACACCGGGGAGCTGTTTTTT
>TRBJ2-1|NA|TRBD2|TRBV7-9
CASSAPGLNNEQFF
TGTGCCAGCAGCGCCCCGGGACTAAACAATGAGCAGTTCTTC
>TRBJ2-3|NA|NA|TRBV7-2
CASSLTPGTQYF
TGTGCCAGCAGCTTAACCCCGGGTACGCAGTATTTT
>TRBJ2-3|NA|TRBD2|TRBV4-3
CASSPGGDTQYF
TGCGCCAGCAGCCCGGGAGGGGATACGCAGTATTTT
>TRBJ1-2|NA|NA|TRBV6-7
CASSYSRGTGYTF
TGTGCCAGCAGTTACTCCAGAGGAACGGGCTACACCTTC
>TRBJ2-7|NA|TRBD1|TRBV19
CASSGTVGYEQYF
TGTGCCAGTAGCGGGACAGTGGGGTACGAGCAGTACTTC
>TRBJ1-5|NA|NA|TRBV7-6
CASSSKLGSNQPQHF
TGTGCCAGCAGCTCGAAGTTGGGGAGCAATCAGCCCCAGCATTTT
>TRBJ1-2|few|NA|TRBV7-2
CASSLGYRPAPNYGYTF
TGTGCCAGCAGCTTAGGTTATCGGCCAGCCCCTAACTATGGCTACACCTTC
>TRBJ1-2|few|NA|TRBV27
CASRDSLIGYGYTF
TGTGCCAGCAGGGACAGCCTAATTGGGTATGGCTACACCTTC
>TRBJ1-2|once|NA|TRBV5-6
CASSLAADTGFYGYTF
TGTGCCAGCAGCTTGGCCGCGGACACAGGCTTCTATGGCTACACCTTC
>TRBJ1-4|NA|NA|TRBV4-2
CASSQDPGATNEKLFF
TGTGCCAGCAGCCAAGATCCCGGGGCAACTAATGAAAAACTGTTTTTT
>TRBJ2-3|NA|TRBD2|TRBV4-3
CASSQVGGISDTQYF
TGCGCCAGCAGCCAAGTCGGGGGGATTTCGGATACGCAGTATTTT
>TRBJ1-2|few|NA|TRBV5-1
CASMSADYGYTF
TGCGCCAGCATGTCGGCTGACTATGGCTACACCTTC
>TRBJ2-1|once|TRBD2|TRBV9
CASSPSGGYNEQFF
TGTGCCAGCAGCCCTAGCGGGGGGTACAATGAGCAGTTCTTC
>TRBJ2-7|NA|NA|TRBV14
CASSQNHYEQYF
TGTGCCAGCAGTCAGAACCATTACGAGCAGTACTTC
>TRBJ2-1|NA|NA|TRBV10-2
CATIGLSSYNEQFF
TGCGCCACCATAGGCCTGAGCTCCTACAATGAGCAGTTCTTC
>TRBJ2-1|NA|TRBD1|TRBV6-4
CASSETGASNEQFF
TGTGCCAGCAGTGAAACAGGGGCCTCCAATGAGCAGTTCTTC
>TRBJ1-2|NA|TRBD1|TRBV4-3
CASSQGRTGNYGYTF
TGCGCCAGCAGCCAAGGCCGGACAGGGAACTATGGCTACACCTTC
>TRBJ1-3|few|NA|TRBV7-9
CASSLAGSGNTIYF
TGTGCCAGCAGCTTAGCAGGGTCCGGAAACACCATATATTTT
>TRBJ2-5|NA|NA|TRBV4-2
CASSQVLGVRKYQETQYF
TGTGCCAGCAGCCAAGTATTGGGGGTTAGGAAGTACCAAGAGACCCAGTACTTC
>TRBJ2-7|NA|NA|TRBV10-2
CASSESRGGDEQYF
TGCGCCAGCAGTGAGTCGAGAGGTGGGGACGAGCAGTACTTC
>TRBJ2-3|NA|NA|TRBV28
CASSFKILLTSSTDTQYF
TGTGCCAGCAGTTTTAAGATACTCTTGACAAGTAGCACAGATACGCAGTATTTT
>TRBJ2-7|NA|NA|TRBV27
CASSFIGGSSYEQYF
TGTGCCAGCAGTTTTATAGGGGGTAGCTCCTACGAGCAGTACTTC
>TRBJ1-2|NA|NA|TRBV19
CASLAGVGGGYTF
TGTGCCAGCCTTGCAGGGGTCGGCGGCGGCTACACCTTC
>TRBJ2-7|NA|NA|TRBV21-1
CASSKGTGTYEQYF
TGTGCCAGCAGCAAAGGGACTGGCACCTACGAGCAGTACTTC
>TRBJ2-5|NA|NA|TRBV9
CASSLQDSETQYF
TGTGCCAGCAGCTTACAGGACAGCGAGACCCAGTACTTC
>TRBJ2-1|NA|NA|TRBV15
CATSFDRKNEQFF
TGTGCCACCAGCTTTGACAGGAAAAATGAGCAGTTCTTC
>TRBJ1-2|NA|TRBD1|TRBV4-3
CASSQDRQEGGAGGYTF
TGCGCCAGCAGCCAAGATCGGCAGGAAGGGGGCGCTGGGGGCTACACCTTC
>TRBJ1-4|once|NA|TRBV5-4
CASSFQGGSVEKLFF
TGTGCCAGCAGCTTTCAAGGGGGATCGGTTGAAAAACTGTTTTTT
>TRBJ2-1|NA|NA|TRBV5-8
CASSLSVNEQFF
TGTGCCAGCAGCCTCTCGGTGAATGAGCAGTTCTTC